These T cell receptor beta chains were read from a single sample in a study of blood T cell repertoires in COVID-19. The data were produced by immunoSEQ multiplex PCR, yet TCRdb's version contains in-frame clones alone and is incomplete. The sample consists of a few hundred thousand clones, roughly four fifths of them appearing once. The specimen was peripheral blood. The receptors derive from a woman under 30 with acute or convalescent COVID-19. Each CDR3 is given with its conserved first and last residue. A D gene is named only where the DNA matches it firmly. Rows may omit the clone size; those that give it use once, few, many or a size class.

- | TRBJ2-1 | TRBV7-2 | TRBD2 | CASSTGLAGGRGEQFF | TGTGCCAGCAGCACTGGACTAGCGGGGGGCCGTGGTGAGCAGTTCTTC
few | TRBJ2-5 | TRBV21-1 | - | CAGRVGAQETQYF | TGTGCCGGGCGGGTGGGGGCCCAAGAGACCCAGTACTTC
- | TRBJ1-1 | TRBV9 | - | CASSGTGSVSDTEAFF | TGTGCCAGCAGCGGTACAGGGAGCGTTTCGGACACTGAAGCTTTCTTT
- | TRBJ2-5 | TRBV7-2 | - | CASSFYQETQYF | TGTGCCAGCAGCTTTTATCAAGAGACCCAGTACTTC
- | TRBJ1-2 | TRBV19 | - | CASSQGLGYGYTF | TGTGCCAGTAGCCAGGGTCTGGGGTATGGCTACACCTTC
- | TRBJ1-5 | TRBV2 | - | CASSEQVQPQHF | TGTGCCAGCAGTGAGCAGGTTCAGCCCCAGCATTTT
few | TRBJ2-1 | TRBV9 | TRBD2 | CASSVGTSGRNEQFF | TGTGCCAGCAGCGTCGGGACTAGCGGGAGGAATGAGCAGTTCTTC
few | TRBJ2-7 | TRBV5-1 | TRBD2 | CASSLLAGGLSYEQYF | TGCGCCAGCAGCTTGTTAGCGGGAGGCCTCTCCTACGAGCAGTACTTC
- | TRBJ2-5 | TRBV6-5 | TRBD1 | CASSYWGQGGFETQYF | TGTGCCAGCAGTTATTGGGGACAGGGGGGTTTTGAGACCCAGTACTTC
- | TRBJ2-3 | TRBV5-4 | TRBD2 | CASSLTSGKSYTQYF | TGTGCCAGCAGCCTGACTAGCGGGAAGAGTTATACGCAGTATTTT
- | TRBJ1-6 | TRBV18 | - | CASSPGAQYNSPLHF | TGTGCCAGCTCACCAGGGGCTCAGTATAATTCACCCCTCCACTTT
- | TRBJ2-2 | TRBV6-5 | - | CASSYVGAGELFF | TGTGCCAGCAGTTACGTCGGGGCCGGGGAGCTGTTTTTT
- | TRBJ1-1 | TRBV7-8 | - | CASNPDSRAEAFF | TGTGCCAGCAACCCGGACAGTCGGGCTGAAGCTTTCTTT
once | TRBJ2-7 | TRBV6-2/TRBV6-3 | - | CASSWTYWGYEQYF | TGTGCCAGCAGTTGGACTTATTGGGGCTACGAGCAGTACTTC
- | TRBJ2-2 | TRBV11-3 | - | CASSFELGELFF | TGTGCCAGCAGCTTTGAGCTCGGGGAGCTGTTTTTT
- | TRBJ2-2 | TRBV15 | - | CATSSGGTTGELFF | TGTGCCACCAGTTCTGGAGGTACCACCGGGGAGCTGTTTTTT
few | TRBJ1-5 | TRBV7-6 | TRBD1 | CASSRGQGSHQPQHF | TGTGCCAGCAGCCGGGGACAGGGGAGTCATCAGCCCCAGCATTTT
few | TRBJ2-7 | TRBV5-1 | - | CASSLLTPSYEQYF | TGCGCCAGCAGCTTGTTAACACCCTCCTACGAGCAGTACTTC
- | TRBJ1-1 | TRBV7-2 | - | CASSPSGGSGLREAEAFF | TGTGCCAGCAGCCCTTCTGGGGGGTCTGGTCTGCGAGAGGCTGAAGCTTTCTTT
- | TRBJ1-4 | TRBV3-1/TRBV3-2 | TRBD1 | CASSPVTGGGLEKLFF | TGTGCCAGCAGCCCGGTAACAGGGGGAGGGCTTGAAAAACTGTTTTTT
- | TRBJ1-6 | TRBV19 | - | CASSIDSRRDSPLHF | TGTGCCAGTAGTATAGATTCCAGGAGGGACTCACCCCTCCACTTT
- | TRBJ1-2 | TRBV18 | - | CASSPQGTNGYTF | TGTGCCAGCTCACCGCAGGGCACCAATGGCTACACCTTC
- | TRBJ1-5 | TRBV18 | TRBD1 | CASSRTGGRNQPQHF | TGTGCCAGCTCACGGACAGGGGGACGAAATCAGCCCCAGCATTTT
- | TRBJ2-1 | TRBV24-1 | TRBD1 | CATSDLGQGAYNEQFF | TGTGCCACCAGTGATTTGGGACAGGGCGCCTACAATGAGCAGTTCTTC
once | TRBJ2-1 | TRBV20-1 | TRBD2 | CSASKLAGVGEQFF | TGCAGTGCTAGTAAACTAGCGGGAGTCGGTGAGCAGTTCTTC
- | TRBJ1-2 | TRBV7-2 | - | CASSLSEGVVLGYTF | TGTGCCAGCAGCTTATCTGAGGGAGTGGTATTGGGCTACACCTTC
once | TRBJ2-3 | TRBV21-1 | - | CASSKGTSGRRNTQYF | TGTGCCAGCAGCAAGGGGACTAGCGGGAGGAGGAATACGCAGTATTTT
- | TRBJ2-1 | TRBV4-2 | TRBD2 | CASSQGGTSGRVEQFF | TGTGCCAGCAGCCAAGGCGGGACTAGCGGGAGGGTTGAGCAGTTCTTC
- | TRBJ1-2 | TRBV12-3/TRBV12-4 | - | CASMEDYGYTF | TGTGCCAGCATGGAGGACTATGGCTACACCTTC
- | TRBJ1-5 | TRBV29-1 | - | CSVGHLNQPQHF | TGCAGCGTGGGACATCTAAATCAGCCCCAGCATTTT
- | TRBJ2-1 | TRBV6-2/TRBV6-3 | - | CASSTSGGGPGFYNEQFF | TGTGCCAGCAGCACTAGCGGAGGGGGCCCCGGGTTCTACAATGAGCAGTTCTTC
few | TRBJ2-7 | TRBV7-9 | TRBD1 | CASSLGGQGAREQYF | TGTGCCAGCAGCTTAGGGGGACAGGGGGCACGAGAGCAGTACTTC
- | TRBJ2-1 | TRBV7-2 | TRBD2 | CASIELAGVYNEQFF | TGTGCCAGCATCGAGCTAGCGGGAGTCTACAATGAGCAGTTCTTC
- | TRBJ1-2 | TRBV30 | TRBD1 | CAWSTGVAYGYTF | TGTGCCTGGAGCACAGGGGTGGCCTATGGCTACACCTTC
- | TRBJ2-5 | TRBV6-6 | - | CASSQWGEETQYF | TGTGCCAGCAGTCAATGGGGGGAAGAGACCCAGTACTTC
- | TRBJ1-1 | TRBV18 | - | CASSGGAWGTEAFF | TGTGCCAGCTCGGGGGGGGCCTGGGGCACTGAAGCTTTCTTT
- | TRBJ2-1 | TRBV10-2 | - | CASIDTGWNEQFF | TGCGCCAGCATAGATACAGGCTGGAATGAGCAGTTCTTC